The present entry profiles one T cell receptor (beta chain) with its context. Its specificity is unknown. Libraries were prepared by immunoSEQ multiplex PCR; TCRdb keeps only in-frame clonotypes and omits some of them. The repertoire has about 15,000 clones, approximately 60% of them found once; the top ten carry about 10%. This record belongs to a study of PD-1 blockade in classical Hodgkin lymphoma. Study context: Patients were treated with nivolumab at 3 mg/kg, and this was given intravenously every 2 weeks.

Trimming pared 3 bases from V and 9 bases from J, leaving 15 bases between. The germline gives CDR1 SEHNR, CDR2 FQNEAQ (reference sequence). The CDR3 has 14 amino acids. Study findings and constraints: The study reported lower baseline TCR diversity in newly diagnosed patients than in healthy donors. The study found that TCR diversity rose significantly by C4D1 in CD4+ but not CD8+ cells.

In every patient, relapse followed autologous stem cell transplantation, while exposure to brentuximab vedotin differed. Progressive disease, partial response or complete response was each patient's best response. Sequencing was performed on peripheral blood mononuclear cells (PBMCs), taken at baseline. This chain connects TRBV7-9 to TRBJ1-3; no clear D gene. The receptor's source is a human donor with classical Hodgkin lymphoma. CDR3 amino acids: CASSFQATSGTIYF. Written as DNA, the CDR3 is TGTGCCAGCAGCTTCCAGGCTACCAGTGGCACCATATATTTT.